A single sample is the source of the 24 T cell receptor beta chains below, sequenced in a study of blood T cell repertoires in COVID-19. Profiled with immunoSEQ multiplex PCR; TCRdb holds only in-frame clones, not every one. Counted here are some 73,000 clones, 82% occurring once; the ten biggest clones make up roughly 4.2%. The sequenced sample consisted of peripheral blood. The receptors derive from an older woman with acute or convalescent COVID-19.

In DNA, the CDR3 is TGTGCCAGCACCCCTCTCTCAGCGGGAGGGATGCAGACCCAGTACTTC. Encoded protein: CASTPLSAGGMQTQYF. The chain joins TRBV28 to TRBJ2-5, with 10 nucleotides matching TRBD2. Germline CDR1 reads MDHEN; CDR2 reads SYDVKM. This CDR3 is 16 amino acids long. V shed 7 bases and J 6 bases; nucleotides not matched to a gene: 14.

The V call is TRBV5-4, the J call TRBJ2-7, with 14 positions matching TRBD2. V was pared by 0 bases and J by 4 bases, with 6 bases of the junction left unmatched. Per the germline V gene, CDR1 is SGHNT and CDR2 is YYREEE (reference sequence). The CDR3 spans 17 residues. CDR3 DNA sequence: TGTGCCAGCAGCTTGGGGGAGCGGACTAGCGGGAGGTACGAGCAGTACTTC. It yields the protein CASSLGERTSGRYEQYF.

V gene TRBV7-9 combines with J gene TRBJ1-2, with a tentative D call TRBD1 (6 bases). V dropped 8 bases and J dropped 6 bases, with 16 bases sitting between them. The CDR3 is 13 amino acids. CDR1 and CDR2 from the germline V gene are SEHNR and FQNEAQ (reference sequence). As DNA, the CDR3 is TGTGCCAGCCGCCCCAACAGGGCGAATGGCTACACCTTC. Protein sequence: CASRPNRANGYTF. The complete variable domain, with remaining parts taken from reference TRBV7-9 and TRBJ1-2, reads DTGVSQNPRHKITKRGQNVTFRCDPISEHNRLYWYRQTLGQGPEFLTYFQNEAQLEKSRLLSDRFSAERPKGSFSTLEIQRTEQGDSAMYLCASRPNRANGYTFGSGTRLTVV.

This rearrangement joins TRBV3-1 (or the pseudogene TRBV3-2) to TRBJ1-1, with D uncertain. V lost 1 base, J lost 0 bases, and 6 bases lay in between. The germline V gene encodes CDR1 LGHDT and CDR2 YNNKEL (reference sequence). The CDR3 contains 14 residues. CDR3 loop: CASSQGSVNTEAFF. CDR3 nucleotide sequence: TGTGCCAGCAGCCAAGGGTCGGTGAACACTGAAGCTTTCTTT.

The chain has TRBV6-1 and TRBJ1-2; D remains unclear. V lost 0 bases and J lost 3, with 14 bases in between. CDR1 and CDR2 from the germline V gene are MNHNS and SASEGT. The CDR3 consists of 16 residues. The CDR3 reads CASSEALGGFYYGYTF. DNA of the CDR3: TGTGCCAGCAGTGAAGCCCTGGGAGGTTTTTACTATGGCTACACCTTC.

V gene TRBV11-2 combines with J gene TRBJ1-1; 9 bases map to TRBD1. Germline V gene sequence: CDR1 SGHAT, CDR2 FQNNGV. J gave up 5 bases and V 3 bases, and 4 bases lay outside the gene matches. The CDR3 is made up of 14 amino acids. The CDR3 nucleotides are TGTGCCAGCAGCTTTAGACAGGGGGAGACTGAAGCTTTCTTT. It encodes CASSFRQGETEAFF.

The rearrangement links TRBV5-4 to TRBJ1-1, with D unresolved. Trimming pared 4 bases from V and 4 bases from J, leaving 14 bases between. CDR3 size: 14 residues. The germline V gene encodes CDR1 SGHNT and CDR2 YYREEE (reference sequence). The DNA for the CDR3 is TGTGCCAGCAGCCTCCGAGAGTCGGGCACTGAAGCTTTCTTT. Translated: CASSLRESGTEAFF.

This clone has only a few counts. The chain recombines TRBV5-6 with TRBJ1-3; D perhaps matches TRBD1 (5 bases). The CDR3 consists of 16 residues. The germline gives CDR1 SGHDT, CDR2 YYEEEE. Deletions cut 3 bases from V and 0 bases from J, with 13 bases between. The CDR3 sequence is CASSWRTPRSGNTIYF. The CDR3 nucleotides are TGTGCCAGCAGCTGGCGGACACCCCGCTCTGGAAACACCATATATTTT.

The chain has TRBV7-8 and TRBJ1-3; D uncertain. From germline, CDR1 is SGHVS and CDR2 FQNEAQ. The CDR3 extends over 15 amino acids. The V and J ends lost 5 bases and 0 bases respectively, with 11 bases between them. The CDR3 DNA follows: TGTGCCAGCAGCATCAGGTTGGACTCTGGAAACACCATATATTTT. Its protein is CASSIRLDSGNTIYF.

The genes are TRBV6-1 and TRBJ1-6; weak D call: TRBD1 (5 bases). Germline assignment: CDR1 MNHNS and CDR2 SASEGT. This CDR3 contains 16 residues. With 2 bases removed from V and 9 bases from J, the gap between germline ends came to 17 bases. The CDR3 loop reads CASSEKGDRSGSPLHF. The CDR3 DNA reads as TGTGCCAGCAGTGAAAAGGGCGACAGATCTGGTTCACCCCTCCACTTT.

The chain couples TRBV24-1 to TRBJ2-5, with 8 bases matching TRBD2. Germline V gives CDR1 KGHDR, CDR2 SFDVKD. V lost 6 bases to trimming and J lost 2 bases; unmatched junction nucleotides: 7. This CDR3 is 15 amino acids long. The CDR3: CATSHRGGPQETQYF. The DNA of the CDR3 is TGTGCCACCAGTCACCGCGGGGGGCCACAAGAGACCCAGTACTTC.

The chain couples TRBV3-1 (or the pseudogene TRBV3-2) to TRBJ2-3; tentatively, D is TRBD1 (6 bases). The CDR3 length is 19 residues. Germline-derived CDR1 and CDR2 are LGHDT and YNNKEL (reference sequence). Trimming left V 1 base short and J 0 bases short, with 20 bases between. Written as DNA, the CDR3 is TGTGCCAGCAGCCAAGGGGGAATGGGGGCCATAAGTAGCACAGATACGCAGTATTTT. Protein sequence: CASSQGGMGAISSTDTQYF.

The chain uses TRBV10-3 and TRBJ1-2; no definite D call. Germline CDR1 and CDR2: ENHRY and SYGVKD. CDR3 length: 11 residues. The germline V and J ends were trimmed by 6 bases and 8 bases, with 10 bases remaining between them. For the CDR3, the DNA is TGTGCCATCAGGCGGAGTAAAGGCTACACCTTC. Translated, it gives CAIRRSKGYTF.

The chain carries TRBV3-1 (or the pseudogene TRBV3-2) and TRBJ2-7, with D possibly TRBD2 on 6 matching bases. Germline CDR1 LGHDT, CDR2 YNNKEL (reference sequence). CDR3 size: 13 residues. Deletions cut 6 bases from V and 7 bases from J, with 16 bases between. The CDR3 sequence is CASSLGRAGEQYF. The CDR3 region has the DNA TGTGCCAGCAGTTTGGGCAGGGCGGGGGAGCAGTACTTC.

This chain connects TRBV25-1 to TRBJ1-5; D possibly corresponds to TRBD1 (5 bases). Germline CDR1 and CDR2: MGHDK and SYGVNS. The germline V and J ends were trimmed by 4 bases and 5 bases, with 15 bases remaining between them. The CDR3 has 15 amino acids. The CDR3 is CASSGPLGGDQPQHF. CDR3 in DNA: TGTGCCAGCAGTGGGCCCCTCGGGGGAGATCAGCCCCAGCATTTT.

CDR3 in amino acids: CASSRSRDSYEQYF. CDR3 sequence (DNA): TGTGCCAGCAGTCGAAGCAGGGACTCCTACGAGCAGTACTTC. This chain links TRBV7-8 with TRBJ2-7, with D tentatively TRBD1 (5 bases). Germline CDR1 and CDR2: SGHVS and FQNEAQ. The germline V and J ends were trimmed by 6 bases and 0 bases, with 12 bases remaining between them. The CDR3 consists of 14 residues.

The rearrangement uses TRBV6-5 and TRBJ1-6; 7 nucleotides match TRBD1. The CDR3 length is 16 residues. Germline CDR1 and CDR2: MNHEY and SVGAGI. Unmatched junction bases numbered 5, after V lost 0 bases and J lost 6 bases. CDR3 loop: CASSYSQPGGNSPLHF. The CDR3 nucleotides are TGTGCCAGCAGTTACTCGCAGCCAGGGGGTAATTCACCCCTCCACTTT.

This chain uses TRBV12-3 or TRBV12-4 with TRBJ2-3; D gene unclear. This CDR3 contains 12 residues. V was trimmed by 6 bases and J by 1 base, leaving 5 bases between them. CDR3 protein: CASRTRTDTQYF. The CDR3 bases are TGTGCCAGCAGAACTCGCACAGATACGCAGTATTTT.

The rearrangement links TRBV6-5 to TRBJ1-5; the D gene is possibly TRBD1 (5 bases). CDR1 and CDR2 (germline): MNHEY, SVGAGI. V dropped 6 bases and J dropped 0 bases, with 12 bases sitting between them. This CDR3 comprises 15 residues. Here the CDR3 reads CASRSTVYSNQPQHF. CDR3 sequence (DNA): TGTGCCAGCAGATCGACAGTCTATAGCAATCAGCCCCAGCATTTT.

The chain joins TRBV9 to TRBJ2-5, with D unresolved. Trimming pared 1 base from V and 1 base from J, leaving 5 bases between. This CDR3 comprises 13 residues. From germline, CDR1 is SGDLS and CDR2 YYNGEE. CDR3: CASSVTSQETQYF. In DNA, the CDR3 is TGTGCCAGCAGCGTAACCAGCCAAGAGACCCAGTACTTC. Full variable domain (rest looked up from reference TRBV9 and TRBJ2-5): DSGVTQTPKHLITATGQRVTLRCSPRSGDLSVYWYQQSLDQGLQFLIQYYNGEERAKGNILERFSAQQFPDLHSELNLSSLELGDSALYFCASSVTSQETQYFGPGTRLLVL.

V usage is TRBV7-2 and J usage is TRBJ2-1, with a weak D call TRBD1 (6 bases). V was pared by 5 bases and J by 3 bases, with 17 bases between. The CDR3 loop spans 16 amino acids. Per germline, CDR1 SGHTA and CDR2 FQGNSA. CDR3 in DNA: TGTGCCAGCAGCCCCCACTCGAGGGGGAACTACAATGAGCAGTTCTTC. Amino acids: CASSPHSRGNYNEQFF.

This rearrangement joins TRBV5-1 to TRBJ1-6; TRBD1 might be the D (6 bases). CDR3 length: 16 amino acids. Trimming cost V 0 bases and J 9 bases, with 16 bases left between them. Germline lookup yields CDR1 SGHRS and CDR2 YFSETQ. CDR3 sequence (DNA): TGCGCCAGCAGCTTGGACGGCAGGGGAGTCGGTTCACCCCTCCACTTT. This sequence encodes CASSLDGRGVGSPLHF.

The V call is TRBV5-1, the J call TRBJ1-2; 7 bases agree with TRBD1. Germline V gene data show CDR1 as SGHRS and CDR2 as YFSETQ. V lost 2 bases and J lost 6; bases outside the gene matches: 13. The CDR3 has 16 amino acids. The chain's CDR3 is CASSFTGTVWFNGYTF. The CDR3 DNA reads TGCGCCAGCAGCTTTACCGGGACAGTTTGGTTCAATGGCTACACCTTC.

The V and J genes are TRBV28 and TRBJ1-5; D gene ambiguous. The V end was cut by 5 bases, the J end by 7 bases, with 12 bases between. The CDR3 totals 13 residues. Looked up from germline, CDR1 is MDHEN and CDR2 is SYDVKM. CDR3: CASSLSPRQPQHF. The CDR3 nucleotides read TGTGCCAGCAGTCTAAGCCCCCGGCAGCCCCAGCATTTT.